The 20 T cell receptor beta chains below were found in one sample sequenced in a study of T cell repertoires in cytomegalovirus infection. One entry per CDR3 protein results from TCRdb running MiXCR on the reads. Among 600,000 to 700,000 distinct CDR3 sequences listed, roughly 30% were seen once. No cognate antigen is known for these TCRs. Sequencing was performed on cultured PBMCs, taken from culture after CMV antigen stimulation. These receptor sequences come from a human donor in good health (CMV status not recorded). Some clones in this sample may be carry-over from other donors' samples.

The V and J genes are TRBV12-3 or TRBV12-4 and TRBJ1-5; unclear D gene. This CDR3 comprises 13 residues. V lost 3 bases and J lost 4, with 7 bases in between. The CDR3 bases are TGTGCCAGCAGTTTTCTTCCAAATCAGCCCCAGCATTTT. It translates to CASSFLPNQPQHF.

This clonotype was counted only a few times. The CDR3 sequence: CASSQPGTGAEQYF. The CDR3 bases are TGCGCCAGCAGCCAACCCGGGACAGGTGCCGAGCAGTACTTC. The V and J genes are TRBV4-1 and TRBJ2-7; 8 bases are a match to TRBD1. The CDR3 totals 14 residues. CDR1 and CDR2 (germline): MGHRA, YSYEKL. The V segment lost 2 bases and the J segment 6 bases; nucleotides outside the gene matches: 6.

V and J are TRBV7-2 and TRBJ2-5; a possible D gene is TRBD2 (6 bases). The length of the CDR3 is 14 residues. Germline V lookup: CDR1 SGHTA, CDR2 FQGNSA. V lost 5 bases and J lost 6, with 16 bases in between. CDR3 DNA sequence: TGTGCCAGCAGCCCTGGGACTCCGGGTCAGACCCAGTACTTC. It yields the protein CASSPGTPGQTQYF.

Regarding this clonotype: A clone one base away is much larger, so this may be a read error. The chain carries TRBV7-2 and TRBJ1-2, with D tentatively TRBD1 (5 bases). The germline V gene encodes CDR1 SGHTA and CDR2 FQGNSA. The CDR3 length is 14 residues. The CDR3 nucleotides are TGTGTCAGCAGCTCGCTGACAGTGGCCTATGGCTACACCTTC. It encodes CVSSSLTVAYGYTF.

In its sample, this clonotype was seen a few times. The gene calls are TRBV12-3 or TRBV12-4 and TRBJ2-7; D unclear. Between the trimmed V and J ends, which lost 6 bases and 5 bases, there was a span of 17 bases. CDR3 length: 14 amino acids. In DNA form, the CDR3 reads TGTGCCAGCAGCCCCTTTTGGGCCCAGAACGAGCAGTACTTC. The encoded protein is CASSPFWAQNEQYF.

In this sample, this clonotype turned up once. The rearrangement joins TRBV10-2 to TRBJ2-3; TRBD2 aligns across 8 bases. CDR1 and CDR2 from the germline V gene are WSHSY and SAAADI. CDR3 length: 15 residues. Trimming took 10 bases from V and 2 from J; bases not matched to a gene: 11. Here the CDR3 DNA reads TGCGCCACCAGCCGGCGGGGGGCCCTCACAGATACGCAGTATTTT. Encoded protein: CATSRRGALTDTQYF.

In this sample, this clonotype turned up once. The rearrangement joins TRBV20-1 to TRBJ1-5; TRBD1 is a possible D gene (5 bases). The CDR3 covers 16 residues. Germline values: CDR1 DFQATT, CDR2 SNEGSKA (reference sequence). The CDR3 sequence is CGVRRWGTPSNQPQHF. In DNA, the CDR3 is TGCGGTGTGAGGAGGTGGGGGACGCCTAGCAATCAGCCCCAGCATTTT.

This clonotype has just a few counts. The V call is TRBV10-3, the J call TRBJ2-5, with no clear D. The CDR3 has 13 amino acids. V was clipped by 4 bases and J by 6 bases, with 12 bases between them. CDR1 is ENHRY and CDR2 is SYGVKD in the germline V gene. This CDR3 reads CAISAPYVKTQYF. The DNA for the CDR3 is TGTGCCATCAGTGCCCCCTACGTCAAGACCCAGTACTTC.

A few counts support this clonotype. V and J are TRBV7-2 and TRBJ2-5; unclear D gene. The CDR3 totals 16 residues. V dropped 2 bases and J dropped 1 base, with 14 bases sitting between them. Germline CDR1 SGHTA, CDR2 FQGNSA. The CDR3 DNA reads as TGTGCCAGCAGCTTATTAAATCAGAAGGGCCAAGAGACCCAGTACTTC. It translates to CASSLLNQKGQETQYF.

This clonotype was detected a few times. CDR3 region: CASSQEKLQETQYF. CDR3 nucleotide sequence: TGTGCCAGCAGCCAAGAAAAGCTCCAAGAGACCCAGTACTTC. The chain carries TRBV4-2 and TRBJ2-5; D remains ambiguous. V dropped 0 bases and J dropped 1 base, with 6 bases sitting between them. CDR3 size: 14 residues. Germline CDR1 and CDR2: LGHNA and YNFKEQ.

The genes are TRBV12-3 or TRBV12-4 and TRBJ1-4; possibly TRBD1 for D (5 bases). Trimming stripped 3 bases from V and 8 bases from J, with 13 bases between. The CDR3 spans 14 residues. The CDR3 loop is CASSFGGVGEKLFF. CDR3 nucleotide sequence: TGTGCCAGCAGTTTTGGAGGGGTAGGAGAAAAACTGTTTTTT.

This clonotype was seen a handful of times. The CDR3 DNA sequence: TGTGCCAGCAGTTTAGAAGGGCCCTATGGCTACACCTTC. Translating gives CASSLEGPYGYTF. The chain couples TRBV12-3 or TRBV12-4 to TRBJ1-2; D ambiguous. The length of the CDR3 is 13 residues. Deletions cut 1 base from V and 4 bases from J, with 7 bases between.

V usage is TRBV15 and J usage is TRBJ2-7; no reliable D call. CDR3 length: 13 residues. From germline, CDR1 is LNHNV and CDR2 YYDKDF (reference sequence). V lost 1 base and J lost 7, with 11 bases in between. CDR3 in DNA: TGTGCCACCAGCAGAGCCCCTCGCTTAGAGCAGTACTTC. This codes for CATSRAPRLEQYF.

A remark on this clonotype: One end of the junction does not line up with germline, which may come from a read error. V usage is TRBV5-3 and J usage is TRBJ1-2, with D possibly TRBD1 on 6 matching bases. TRBV5-3 is recorded as an ORF, its role being uncertain. The CDR3 runs to 17 residues. In DNA form, the CDR3 reads TGTGCCAGCAGCTTGGGCTTCGGCGGGGGCGCCAACTATGGCTACACCTTC. As protein: CASSLGFGGGANYGYTF.

This clonotype is a singleton in its sample. The rearrangement links TRBV2 to TRBJ1-4; D is unclear. Germline-derived CDR1 and CDR2 are SNHLY and FYNNEI. The CDR3 totals 15 residues. Between the trimmed V and J ends, which lost 4 bases and 0 bases, there was a span of 9 bases. The CDR3 DNA is TGTGCCAGCAGTGCCTCGTCCGCAACTAATGAAAAACTGTTTTTT. Its protein is CASSASSATNEKLFF.

V and J are TRBV7-2 and TRBJ1-2; the D gene is possibly TRBD1 (6 bases). V was cut by 1 base and J by 8 bases, with 14 bases left in between. Germline lookup yields CDR1 SGHTA and CDR2 FQGNSA. CDR3 size: 14 residues. In nucleotides, the CDR3 is TGTGCCAGCAGCTTAGACGGACAGCAGATGGGCTACACCTTC. Encoded protein: CASSLDGQQMGYTF.

This clonotype came up a few times. The rearrangement joins TRBV5-4 to TRBJ2-7, with D maybe TRBD1 (6 bases). V dropped 2 bases and J dropped 1 base, with 13 bases sitting between them. Per the germline V gene, CDR1 is SGHNT and CDR2 is YYREEE (reference sequence). There are 15 residues in the CDR3. The CDR3 nucleotides read TGTGCCAGCAGCTTAGCAGGGGCGAGTTCCTACGAGCAGTACTTC. Translating gives CASSLAGASSYEQYF.

This clonotype was seen a few times. CDR3 in DNA: TGTGCCAGTAGTATCGTCGGGGGTTCCTATAATTCACCCCTCCACTTT. It encodes CASSIVGGSYNSPLHF. The rearrangement links TRBV19 to TRBJ1-6, with a tentative D call TRBD1 (5 bases). The CDR3 runs 16 residues. The ends were cut back, 3 bases at V and 1 base at J, with 10 bases in the middle. In germline, CDR1 is LNHDA, CDR2 SQIVND (reference sequence).

This clonotype was seen only a few times. The genes are TRBV28 and TRBJ2-7; D is ambiguous. The V gene's germline CDR1 is MDHEN and CDR2 SYDVKM. This CDR3 contains 12 residues. V was shortened by 8 bases and J by 2 bases, with 10 bases between the two germline ends. This CDR3 is CASGTATYEQYF. The CDR3 DNA reads TGTGCCAGCGGCACGGCCACCTACGAGCAGTACTTC.

V usage is TRBV7-6 and J usage is TRBJ1-1; no clear D. The ends were cut back, 4 bases at V and 11 bases at J, with 11 bases in the middle. The CDR3 is made up of 11 amino acids. Per germline, CDR1 SGHVS and CDR2 FNYEAQ. CDR3 sequence: CASSSRASAFF. Here the CDR3 DNA reads TGTGCCAGCAGCTCGCGGGCTTCGGCTTTCTTT. Supplemented by reference TRBV7-6 and TRBJ1-1, the full variable domain reads GAGVSQSPRYKVTKRGQDVALRCDPISGHVSLYWYRQALGQGPEFLTYFNYEAQQDKSGLPNDRFSAERPEGSISTLTIQRTEQRDSAMYRCASSSRASAFFGQGTRLTVV.